One sample yielded the 16 T cell receptor beta chains listed below, sequenced in a study of blood T cell repertoires in COVID-19. The repertoire was sequenced with immunoSEQ multiplex PCR; TCRdb's copy has only in-frame clones and lacks some. Here the sample spans a few hundred thousand clones, about 89% being singletons. The sequencing input was PBMCs or T cells enriched from blood (not recorded which). All receptors derive from a human donor in a cohort exposed to, infected with or recovered from COVID-19 (not recorded which). The donor label of this sample is uncertain.

The chain is built from TRBV4-1 and TRBJ2-1; the match to TRBD2 covers 7 bases. Per the germline V gene, CDR1 is MGHRA and CDR2 is YSYEKL. This CDR3 region has 14 residues. Trimming took 3 bases from V and 8 from J; bases not matched to a gene: 7. The CDR3 coding sequence is TGCGCCAGCAGCCAGGGCTTTGCGGGGGATGAGCAGTTCTTC. Translated, it gives CASSQGFAGDEQFF.

The V gene is TRBV3-1 (or the pseudogene TRBV3-2), the J gene TRBJ2-4; 9 nucleotides align to TRBD1. CDR1 is LGHDT, CDR2 YNNKEL, per germline (reference sequence). This CDR3 region has 17 residues. J gave up 7 bases and V 3 bases, and 13 bases lay outside the gene matches. The CDR3 reads CASSQGLGQGRSNIQYF. The CDR3 DNA sequence: TGTGCCAGCAGCCAGGGCCTGGGACAGGGCAGATCGAACATTCAGTACTTC.

This sequence joins TRBV25-1 and TRBJ2-1; 9 positions match TRBD1. V was pared by 7 bases and J by 4 bases, with 5 bases of the junction left unmatched. The CDR3 runs 14 residues. Germline V CDR1 and CDR2: MGHDK, SYGVNS. The CDR3 sequence is CASTQGARYNEQFF. CDR3 in DNA: TGTGCCAGCACACAGGGGGCGCGGTACAATGAGCAGTTCTTC.

This chain connects TRBV7-9 to TRBJ1-1; D perhaps matches TRBD1 (5 bases). The CDR3 is 13 residues long. Germline assignment: CDR1 SEHNR and CDR2 FQNEAQ (reference sequence). V was trimmed by 5 bases and J by 1 base, leaving 8 bases between them. This chain's CDR3 is CASSQGENTEAFF. The CDR3 nucleotides read TGTGCCAGCAGCCAAGGGGAGAACACTGAAGCTTTCTTT.

This chain uses TRBV9 with TRBJ1-1, with 7 bases matching TRBD1. The CDR3 spans 15 residues. V lost 6 bases and J lost 8; bases outside the gene matches: 16. Germline loops: CDR1 SGDLS, CDR2 YYNGEE. In nucleotides, the CDR3 is TGTGCCAGCACTCGCTCAGGGGGTGGGACACTGGAAGCTTTCTTT. This translates into CASTRSGGGTLEAFF.

The J gene is TRBJ1-2, the V gene TRBV4-3; TRBD1 agrees at 8 bases. The germline V gene encodes CDR1 LGHNA and CDR2 YSLEER. After removal of 0 bases from V and 1 base from J, the junction contained 7 bases not matched to a gene. The CDR3 length is 17 residues. CDR3 bases: TGCGCCAGCAGCCAAGATCTACGGGGGACAGGTAACTATGGCTACACCTTC. It encodes CASSQDLRGTGNYGYTF.

The gene calls are TRBV11-2 and TRBJ2-4, with D hard to call. CDR1 is SGHAT and CDR2 is FQNNGV in the germline V gene. The CDR3 is 17 residues long. With 1 base removed from V and 0 bases from J, the gap between germline ends came to 13 bases. The CDR3: CASSLVLPRLAKNIQYF. The CDR3 nucleotides are TGTGCCAGCAGCTTAGTGTTGCCCAGGTTAGCCAAAAACATTCAGTACTTC. The whole variable domain, filled in from reference TRBV11-2 and TRBJ2-4, reads EAGVAQSPRYKIIEKRQSVAFWCNPISGHATLYWYQQILGQGPKLLIQFQNNGVVDDSQLPKDRFSAERLKGVDSTLKIQPAKLEDSAVYLCASSLVLPRLAKNIQYFGAGTRLSVL.

The chain is built from TRBV6-4 and TRBJ1-5; D unclear. From germline, CDR1 is MRHNA and CDR2 SNTAGT. The germline V and J ends were trimmed by 10 bases and 1 base, with 14 bases remaining between them. The CDR3 has 14 residues. CDR3 sequence (DNA): TGTGCCACCGGGTCCCTATTCAGCAATCAGCCCCAGCATTTT. Translating it yields CATGSLFSNQPQHF.

The genes are TRBV19 and TRBJ1-5; a weak D match, TRBD1 (6 bases). Trimming shortened V by 4 bases and J by 5 bases, and 15 bases separated the two germline ends. Germline lookup yields CDR1 LNHDA and CDR2 SQIVND (reference sequence). The CDR3 is 15 amino acids. CDR3 in DNA: TGTGCCAGTAGTAGGACGGACAGACTTGATCAGCCCCAGCATTTT. It encodes CASSRTDRLDQPQHF. Drawing the rest from reference TRBV19 and TRBJ1-5, the complete variable domain is DGGITQSPKYLFRKEGQNVTLSCEQNLNHDAMYWYRQDPGQGLRLIYYSQIVNDFQKGDIAEGYSVSREKKESFPLTVTSAQKNPTAFYLCASSRTDRLDQPQHFGDGTRLSIL.

The chain uses TRBV19 and TRBJ1-5; perhaps TRBD1 as D (6 bases). This CDR3 has 12 residues. The V end was cut by 9 bases, the J end by 3 bases, with 9 bases between. Germline lookup yields CDR1 LNHDA and CDR2 SQIVND (reference sequence). The DNA of the CDR3 is TGTGCCAGCCGGGACACCAATCAGCCCCAGCATTTT. Encoded protein: CASRDTNQPQHF.

This chain links TRBV29-1 with TRBJ2-5, with 10 bases fitting TRBD1. Trimming took 6 bases from V and 4 from J; bases not matched to a gene: 2. Germline V gives CDR1 SQVTM, CDR2 ANQGSEA. The CDR3 spans 12 residues. The CDR3 is CSVRTGGETQYF. The CDR3 DNA reads TGCAGCGTCCGGACAGGGGGAGAGACCCAGTACTTC.

The chain uses TRBV9 and TRBJ2-1, with TRBD2 matching over 10 bases. The V segment lost 7 bases and the J segment 7 bases; nucleotides outside the gene matches: 14. This CDR3 comprises 16 residues. The germline V gene has CDR1 SGDLS and CDR2 YYNGEE. The CDR3 reads CASPLWSGGAWNEQFF. CDR3 nucleotides: TGTGCCAGCCCCCTCTGGAGCGGGGGGGCCTGGAATGAGCAGTTCTTC.

The chain couples TRBV7-3 to TRBJ2-7; D might be TRBD2 (6 bases). The germline V gene encodes CDR1 SGHTA and CDR2 FQGTGA. V lost 1 base and J 7 bases, leaving 17 bases between the germline ends. This CDR3 contains 15 residues. CDR3 nucleotides: TGTGCCAGCAGCTTAAACGCGGGGTCTATTCAGGAGCAGTACTTC. Amino acids: CASSLNAGSIQEQYF. Filled out from reference TRBV7-3 and TRBJ2-7, the complete variable domain reads GAGVSQTPSNKVTEKGKYVELRCDPISGHTALYWYRQSLGQGPEFLIYFQGTGAADDSGLPNDRFFAVRPEGSVSTLKIQRTERGDSAVYLCASSLNAGSIQEQYFGPGTRLTVT.

The chain is built from TRBV12-5 and TRBJ1-6; D uncertain. Germline values: CDR1 LGHNT, CDR2 FRNRAP. V was pared by 1 base and J by 7 bases, with 8 bases between. This CDR3 has 14 residues. The CDR3 nucleotides read TGTGCTAGTGGTTTGGACGGAGTAAATTCACCCCTCCACTTT. Protein product: CASGLDGVNSPLHF.

Only one count was recorded for this clone. This chain joins TRBV11-3 and TRBJ1-5, with TRBD1 identical over 8 bases. Germline CDR1 SGHNT, CDR2 YENEEA. This CDR3 has 17 residues. Trimming removed 1 base from V and 1 base from J; junction bases left unmatched: 6. Here the CDR3 reads CASSLVGDRSSNQPQHF. CDR3 DNA: TGTGCCAGCAGCTTAGTGGGGGACAGGTCAAGCAATCAGCCCCAGCATTTT.

The V gene is TRBV14, the J gene TRBJ1-5; 8 positions match TRBD1. Losses at the gene ends were 4 bases for V and 5 bases for J; bases not matched to a gene: 4. Germline V gives CDR1 SGHDN, CDR2 FVKESK. This CDR3 comprises 14 residues. CDR3 region: CASSRTGRDQPQHF. The CDR3 bases are TGTGCCAGCAGCCGGACAGGGAGGGATCAGCCCCAGCATTTT.